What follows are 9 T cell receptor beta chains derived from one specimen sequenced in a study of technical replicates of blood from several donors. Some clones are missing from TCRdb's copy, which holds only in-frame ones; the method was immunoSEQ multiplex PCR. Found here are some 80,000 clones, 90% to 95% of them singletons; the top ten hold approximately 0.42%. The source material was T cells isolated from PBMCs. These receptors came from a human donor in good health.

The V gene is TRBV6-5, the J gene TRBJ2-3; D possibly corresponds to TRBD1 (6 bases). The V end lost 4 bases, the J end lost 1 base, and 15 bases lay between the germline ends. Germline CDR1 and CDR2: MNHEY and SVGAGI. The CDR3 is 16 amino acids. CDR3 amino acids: CASSSLGTLGTDTQYF. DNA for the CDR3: TGTGCCAGCAGTTCCCTCGGGACACTGGGCACAGATACGCAGTATTTT.

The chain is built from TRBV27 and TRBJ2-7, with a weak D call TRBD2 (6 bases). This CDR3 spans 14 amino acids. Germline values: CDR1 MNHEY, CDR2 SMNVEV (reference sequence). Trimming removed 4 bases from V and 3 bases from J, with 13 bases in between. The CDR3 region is CASSWGGTYYEQYF. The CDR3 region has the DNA TGTGCCAGCAGTTGGGGCGGGACCTACTACGAGCAGTACTTC.

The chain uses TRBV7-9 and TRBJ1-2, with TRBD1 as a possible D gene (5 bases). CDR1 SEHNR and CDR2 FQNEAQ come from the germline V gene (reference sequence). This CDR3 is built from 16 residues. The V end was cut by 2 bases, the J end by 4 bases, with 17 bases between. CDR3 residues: CASSLYSVTAPYGYTF. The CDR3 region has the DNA TGTGCCAGCAGCTTATACTCTGTGACAGCCCCCTATGGCTACACCTTC.

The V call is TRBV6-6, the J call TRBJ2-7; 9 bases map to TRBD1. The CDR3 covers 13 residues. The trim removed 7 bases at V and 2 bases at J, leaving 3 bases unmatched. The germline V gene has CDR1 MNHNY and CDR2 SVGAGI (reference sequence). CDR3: CASTGTGPYEQYF. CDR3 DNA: TGTGCCAGCACCGGGACAGGGCCCTACGAGCAGTACTTC.

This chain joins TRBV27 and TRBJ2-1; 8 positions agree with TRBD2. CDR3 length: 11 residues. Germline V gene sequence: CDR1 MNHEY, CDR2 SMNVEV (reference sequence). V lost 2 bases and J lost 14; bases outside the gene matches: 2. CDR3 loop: CASSLGGRKFF. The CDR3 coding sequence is TGTGCCAGCAGTTTAGGCGGGAGGAAGTTCTTC.

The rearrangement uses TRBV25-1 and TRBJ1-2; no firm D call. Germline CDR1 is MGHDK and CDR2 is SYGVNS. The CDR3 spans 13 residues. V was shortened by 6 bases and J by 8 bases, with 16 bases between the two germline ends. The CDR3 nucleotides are TGTGCCAGCAGCCACCGGGAGGATCGCGGCTACACCTTC. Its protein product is CASSHREDRGYTF.

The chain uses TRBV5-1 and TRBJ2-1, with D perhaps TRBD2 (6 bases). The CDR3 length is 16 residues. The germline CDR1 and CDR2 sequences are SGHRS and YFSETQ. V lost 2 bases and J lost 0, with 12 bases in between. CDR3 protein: CASSLDGSVSYNEQFF. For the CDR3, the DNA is TGCGCCAGCAGCTTAGACGGGAGTGTCTCCTACAATGAGCAGTTCTTC.

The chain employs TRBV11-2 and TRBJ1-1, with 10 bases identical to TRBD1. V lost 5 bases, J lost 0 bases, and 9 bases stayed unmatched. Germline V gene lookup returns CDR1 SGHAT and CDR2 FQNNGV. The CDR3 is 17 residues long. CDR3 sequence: CASSPWDRGGMNTEAFF. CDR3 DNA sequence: TGTGCCAGCAGCCCCTGGGACAGGGGTGGCATGAACACTGAAGCTTTCTTT.

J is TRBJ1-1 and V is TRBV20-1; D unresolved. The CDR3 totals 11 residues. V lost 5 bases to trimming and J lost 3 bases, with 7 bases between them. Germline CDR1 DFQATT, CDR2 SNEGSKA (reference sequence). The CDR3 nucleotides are TGCAGTGCTCCCCGGGACACTGAAGCTTTCTTT. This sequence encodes CSAPRDTEAFF.